These 21 T cell receptor beta chains were all obtained from the same sample, sequenced in a study of early T cells in non-severe SARS-CoV-2 infection (TCRdb year 2021). The library was produced with 5' RACE. TCRdb records NextSeq 500 as the sequencer. The raw public data were reprocessed by TCRdb itself: fastp quality trimming at Q25, MiXCR clonotype calling, in-frame beta chains only. Identical CDR3 protein sequences are pooled into one entry, listed with their most common genes and DNA. For this sample there are fewer than 60,000 distinct CDR3 sequences; 9.1% appear just once. The ten largest clones take up 4.2% of the sample. Sequencing was carried out using whole blood. The receptors shown here come from an adult who was a healthcare worker with PCR-confirmed SARS-CoV-2 infection or an uninfected control (not recorded which).

This clonotype was seen repeatedly, ten times or more. The CDR3 sequence is CSARIPGRNIQYF. In DNA form, the CDR3 reads TGCAGTGCTAGAATCCCGGGACGGAACATTCAGTACTTC. The chain combines TRBV20-1 with TRBJ2-4; D assignment may be TRBD1 or TRBD2 (5 bases each). CDR1 is DFQATT and CDR2 is SNEGSKA in the germline V gene (reference sequence). The CDR3 contains 13 residues. Deletions cut 2 bases from V and 7 bases from J, with 12 bases between.

This clonotype was recorded many times. The rearrangement uses TRBV12-3 or TRBV12-4 and TRBJ2-3; a possible D gene is TRBD2 (6 bases). Trimming removed 2 bases at V and 4 bases at J, with 19 bases between. The CDR3 extends over 17 amino acids. This chain's CDR3 is CASSLKLLAVGADTQYF. The CDR3 coding sequence is TGTGCCAGCAGTTTAAAGTTATTAGCGGTAGGGGCAGATACGCAGTATTTT.

At least ten counts were recorded for this clonotype. J is TRBJ2-5 and V is TRBV5-4, with 8 nucleotides matching TRBD1. Germline V gives CDR1 SGHNT, CDR2 YYREEE (reference sequence). The CDR3 loop spans 14 amino acids. J gave up 5 bases and V 4 bases, and 7 bases lay outside the gene matches. CDR3 DNA: TGTGCCAGCAGCCGGGACAGGCAACATGAGACCCAGTACTTC. It yields the protein CASSRDRQHETQYF.

The V gene is TRBV6-5, the J gene TRBJ1-2; 8 nucleotides agree with TRBD1. The V gene's germline CDR1 is MNHEY and CDR2 SVGAGI. The CDR3 contains 16 residues. The trim removed 2 bases at V and 3 bases at J, leaving 8 bases unmatched. DNA for the CDR3: TGTGCCAGCAGTTACCGGTCCGGACAGGGCGACTATGGCTACACCTTC. As protein: CASSYRSGQGDYGYTF.

This clonotype has at least ten counts. The chain joins TRBV29-1 to TRBJ2-3; no definite D call. CDR3 length: 12 residues. Germline V gene lookup returns CDR1 SQVTM and CDR2 ANQGSEA. V lost 5 bases and J 3 bases, leaving 9 bases between the germline ends. CDR3 in amino acids: CSVIEPTDTQYF. DNA for the CDR3: TGCAGCGTTATTGAGCCAACAGATACGCAGTATTTT.

The sample holds many counts of this clonotype. The V call is TRBV5-4, the J call TRBJ2-3; D call uncertain. Trimming removed 5 bases from V and 0 bases from J, with 4 bases in between. This CDR3 is 12 amino acids long. CDR1 and CDR2 (germline): SGHNT, YYREEE (reference sequence). CDR3 coding DNA: TGTGCCAGCAGGGGAAGCACAGATACGCAGTATTTT. Protein sequence: CASRGSTDTQYF. Based on the CDR3 plus reference TRBV5-4 and TRBJ2-3, the full variable domain is ETGVTQSPTHLIKTRGQQVTLRCSSQSGHNTVSWYQQALGQGPQFIFQYYREEENGRGNFPPRFSGLQFPNYSSELNVNALELDDSALYLCASRGSTDTQYFGPGTRLTVL.

The genes are TRBV24-1 and TRBJ2-2, with D tentatively TRBD1 or TRBD2 (5 bases each). The CDR3 is 16 amino acids. Germline CDR1 and CDR2: KGHDR and SFDVKD. The V gene lost 4 bases and the J gene lost 6 bases, with 17 bases spanning the gap. The CDR3 nucleotides are TGTGCCACCAGTGAACCGGGGCCGTTGGACGCCGGGGAGCTGTTTTTT. It specifies CATSEPGPLDAGELFF.

The table lists this clonotype with a few counts. The chain employs TRBV11-2 and TRBJ2-1, with 12 nucleotides matching TRBD2. The CDR3 is 17 residues long. Per germline, CDR1 SGHAT and CDR2 FQNNGV. Trimming removed 0 bases from V and 5 bases from J; junction bases left unmatched: 5. CDR3 loop: CASSLDLAGGMDNEQFF. In DNA form, the CDR3 reads TGTGCCAGCAGCTTAGATCTAGCGGGAGGGATGGACAATGAGCAGTTCTTC.

In this sample, this clonotype turned up many times. CDR3 in amino acids: CASRTTRTYYEQYF. CDR3 nucleotides: TGTGCCAGCAGGACGACAAGGACATACTACGAGCAGTACTTC. The rearrangement uses TRBV6-6 and TRBJ2-7, with D possibly TRBD1 on 5 matching bases. V gave up 6 bases and J gave up 3 bases, with 15 bases separating them. CDR3 length: 14 amino acids. Germline V gene sequence: CDR1 MNHNY, CDR2 SVGAGI (reference sequence).

In this sample, this clonotype turned up many times. The gene calls are TRBV29-1 and TRBJ1-1; a possible D gene is TRBD1 (5 bases). The germline V and J ends were trimmed by 1 base and 5 bases, with 14 bases remaining between them. CDR1 is SQVTM, CDR2 ANQGSEA, per germline. This CDR3 contains 14 residues. The CDR3 here is CSVEGGTGRTEAFF. The CDR3 DNA is TGCAGCGTTGAAGGGGGAACAGGTAGGACTGAAGCTTTCTTT.

The table lists this clonotype with many counts. The chain recombines TRBV5-4 with TRBJ1-2; D unresolved. Germline-derived CDR1 and CDR2 are SGHNT and YYREEE (reference sequence). With 5 bases removed from V and 0 bases from J, the gap between germline ends came to 11 bases. CDR3 length: 14 residues. The CDR3 is CASRPSTANYGYTF. The CDR3 DNA is TGTGCCAGCAGACCTTCGACGGCTAACTATGGCTACACCTTC.

The genes are TRBV5-1 and TRBJ1-2, with D unclear. The germline gives CDR1 SGHRS, CDR2 YFSETQ. The CDR3 is 14 residues long. V was trimmed by 0 bases and J by 6 bases, leaving 12 bases between them. In nucleotides, the CDR3 is TGCGCCAGCAGCTTGGATCTGGCGGAAAATGGCTACACCTTC. Translating it yields CASSLDLAENGYTF.

This clonotype was seen only a few times. This chain joins TRBV7-6 and TRBJ2-1; the D gene is possibly TRBD1 (5 bases). V was trimmed by 3 bases and J by 7 bases, leaving 16 bases between them. Germline V gene sequence: CDR1 SGHVS, CDR2 FNYEAQ. The CDR3 consists of 15 residues. CDR3 protein: CASSFPRSKGNEQFF. Here the CDR3 DNA reads TGTGCCAGCAGCTTTCCACGGTCGAAGGGGAATGAGCAGTTCTTC.

This clonotype is categorized as medium-sized. The genes are TRBV29-1 and TRBJ2-5; no clear D. V lost 4 bases and J lost 5, with 14 bases in between. The CDR3 is made up of 13 amino acids. CDR1 and CDR2 from the germline V gene are SQVTM and ANQGSEA. In nucleotides, the CDR3 is TGCAGCGTTGTTTTGTCTAACGGGGAGACCCAGTACTTC. It yields the protein CSVVLSNGETQYF. Variable domain in full (rest from reference TRBV29-1 and TRBJ2-5): SAVISQKPSRDICQRGTSLTIQCQVDSQVTMMFWYRQQPGQSLTLIATANQGSEATYESGFVIDKFPISRPNLTFSTLTVSNMSPEDSSIYLCSVVLSNGETQYFGPGTRLLVL.

The chain links TRBV28 to TRBJ2-7; 9 nucleotides line up with TRBD2. Germline trimming cut 3 bases from V and 4 bases from J; bases unmatched to any gene: 7. The CDR3 covers 15 residues. Germline V gives CDR1 MDHEN, CDR2 SYDVKM. Written as DNA, the CDR3 is TGTGCCAGCAGTTTTTCGCTAGCGGGGAAATACGAGCAGTACTTC. It encodes CASSFSLAGKYEQYF.

This clonotype was counted ten times or more. The V and J genes are TRBV2 and TRBJ1-5; D is ambiguous. Germline CDR1 and CDR2: SNHLY and FYNNEI. The CDR3 length is 15 residues. The ends were cut back, 6 bases at V and 0 bases at J, with 12 bases in the middle. The CDR3 nucleotides are TGTGCCAGCAGCCCAAGCGCGAATAGCAATCAGCCCCAGCATTTT. Amino acid sequence: CASSPSANSNQPQHF.

This clonotype was observed at least ten times. The rearrangement joins TRBV7-2 to TRBJ2-5; possibly TRBD1 or TRBD2 for D (5 bases each). The CDR3 runs to 13 residues. CDR1 and CDR2 from the germline V gene are SGHTA and FQGNSA. V was cut by 4 bases and J by 7 bases, with 13 bases left in between. DNA for the CDR3: TGTGCCAGCAGCTGGGGGACCCGGCGGACCCAGTACTTC. As protein: CASSWGTRRTQYF.

This clonotype was seen a few times. The J gene is TRBJ2-1, the V gene TRBV7-3; TRBD2 agrees at 9 bases. The CDR3 is 16 amino acids. Germline values: CDR1 SGHTA, CDR2 FQGTGA. The ends lost 0 bases at V and 5 bases at J; junction bases unmatched: 5. Here the CDR3 reads CASSLTGTSSHNEQFF. The CDR3, as DNA: TGTGCCAGCAGCTTAACTGGGACTAGCAGCCACAATGAGCAGTTCTTC.

The table lists this clonotype with many counts. The chain carries TRBV29-1 and TRBJ2-1; D remains ambiguous. Trimming left V 7 bases short and J 7 bases short, with 14 bases between. Germline CDR1 reads SQVTM; CDR2 reads ANQGSEA. The CDR3 is 12 amino acids. Here the CDR3 DNA reads TGCAGCGCGACTGTGTTGGGGAATGAGCAGTTCTTC. Translated, it gives CSATVLGNEQFF.

The genes are TRBV14 and TRBJ2-7, with 9 bases lining up with TRBD2. Germline V CDR1 and CDR2: SGHDN, FVKESK. J lost 7 bases, V lost 2 bases, and 0 bases had no gene match. The CDR3 length is 12 residues. The CDR3 DNA follows: TGTGCCAGCAGCCAACTAGCGGGAGAGCAGTACTTC. Residues: CASSQLAGEQYF.

The CDR3 sequence: CASSLDSNEQFF. The CDR3 DNA is TGTGCCAGCAGCTTAGATAGTAATGAGCAGTTCTTC. The chain recombines TRBV7-2 with TRBJ2-1; D call uncertain. Trimming took 1 base from V and 7 from J, leaving 5 bases between them. CDR1 is SGHTA and CDR2 is FQGNSA in the germline V gene. The CDR3 contains 12 residues. The whole variable domain, filled in from reference TRBV7-2 and TRBJ2-1, reads GAGVSQSPSNKVTEKGKDVELRCDPISGHTALYWYRQSLGQGLEFLIYFQGNSAPDKSGLPSDRFSAERTGGSVSTLTIQRTQQEDSAVYLCASSLDSNEQFFGPGTRLTVL.